The 18 T cell receptor beta chains listed next were all sequenced from one sample in a study of CD4 T cells in relation to SARS-CoV-2 and coronaviruses. Unexposed donor CD4+ T cells date from 2011-2018, before the COVID-19 pandemic. Isolation of CD4+ T cells took place after about eleven days in culture. No cognate antigen is known for these TCRs. Assay: immunoSEQ multiplex PCR; the TCRdb copy retains only in-frame clones and omits some. The sample contains around 25,000 clones, around 79% of which appear only once. Sequencing used CD4+ T cells from PBMCs, cultured in vitro. The receptor source for this set is a human donor in good health.

This clone was seen just once. The chain recombines TRBV18 with TRBJ2-3; a possible D gene is TRBD2 (5 bases). Germline CDR1 is KGHSH and CDR2 is LQKENI. Trimming shortened V by 8 bases and J by 0 bases, and 21 bases separated the two germline ends. The CDR3 has 17 amino acids. The CDR3 DNA sequence: TGTGCCAGCGGGCGGGCCGATAATCCTACTAGCACAGATACGCAGTATTTT. Translating gives CASGRADNPTSTDTQYF.

The chain employs TRBV6-5 and TRBJ1-2, with no clear D. The CDR3 covers 12 residues. Germline CDR1 reads MNHEY; CDR2 reads SVGAGI. V shed 8 bases and J shed 5 bases, with 12 bases lying between them. The CDR3 spells CASFGSAYGYTF. The CDR3 DNA reads as TGTGCCAGCTTCGGCAGCGCGTATGGCTACACCTTC.

A few counts support this clone. The chain employs TRBV6-5 and TRBJ1-5, with D hard to call. The CDR3 spans 13 residues. V lost 2 bases to trimming and J lost 6 bases, with 8 bases between them. CDR1 is MNHEY and CDR2 is SVGAGI in the germline V gene. The CDR3 DNA is TGTGCCAGCAGTTACGGGTTAGGTCAGCCCCAGCATTTT. Encoded protein: CASSYGLGQPQHF.

This clone was detected once. This sequence joins TRBV27 and TRBJ2-5; 8 nucleotides line up with TRBD2. V was clipped by 4 bases and J by 6 bases; unmatched bases: 7. From germline, CDR1 is MNHEY and CDR2 SMNVEV (reference sequence). This CDR3 is built from 14 residues. CDR3: CASSSGLAGQTQYF. The CDR3 coding sequence is TGTGCCAGCAGTTCAGGACTAGCCGGACAGACCCAGTACTTC.

The rearrangement uses TRBV30 and TRBJ2-1; 7 bases map to TRBD1. CDR1 and CDR2 from the germline V gene are GTSNPN and SVGIG (reference sequence). There are 16 residues in the CDR3. J was trimmed by 5 bases and V by 3 bases; bases with no gene match: 13. This CDR3 is CAWSLGWGQRNNEQFF. The CDR3 DNA is TGTGCCTGGAGCTTGGGTTGGGGACAGAGAAACAATGAGCAGTTCTTC.

The chain employs TRBV18 and TRBJ1-2, with D perhaps TRBD1 (5 bases). Germline CDR1 and CDR2: KGHSH and LQKENI. The CDR3 loop spans 15 amino acids. V lost 7 bases, J lost 4 bases, and 19 bases lay in between. Written as DNA, the CDR3 is TGTGCCAGCTTAGAACCTTCGGGACGGGGCTATGGCTACACCTTC. Protein: CASLEPSGRGYGYTF.

The rearrangement uses TRBV6-5 and TRBJ2-7, with a tentative D call TRBD2 (6 bases). Looked up from germline, CDR1 is MNHEY and CDR2 is SVGAGI. The CDR3 length is 14 residues. V was cut by 5 bases and J by 2 bases, with 13 bases left in between. The CDR3 coding sequence is TGTGCCAGCAGTACTAAGACTAGTCCCTACGAGCAGTACTTC. This encodes CASSTKTSPYEQYF.

The rearrangement joins TRBV12-5 to TRBJ2-3; TRBD2 agrees at 7 bases. CDR1 is LGHNT, CDR2 FRNRAP, per germline. The V gene end was trimmed by 0 bases and the J gene end by 3 bases; junction bases not matched to a gene: 12. This CDR3 contains 18 residues. In nucleotides, the CDR3 is TGTGCTAGTGGTTTGGTGCCCGACGGCATGGGGGGGACAGATACGCAGTATTTT. Encoded protein: CASGLVPDGMGGTDTQYF. Combining the CDR3 with reference TRBV12-5 and TRBJ2-3 gives the whole variable domain DARVTQTPRHKVTEMGQEVTMRCQPILGHNTVFWYRQTMMQGLELLAYFRNRAPLDDSGMPKDRFSAEMPDATLATLKIQPSEPRDSAVYFCASGLVPDGMGGTDTQYFGPGTRLTVL.

The V call is TRBV7-8, the J call TRBJ2-3; 7 nucleotides line up with TRBD2. The CDR3 runs to 17 residues. V was pared by 5 bases and J by 3 bases, with 14 bases of the junction left unmatched. Looked up from germline, CDR1 is SGHVS and CDR2 is FQNEAQ. CDR3 sequence: CASSRGNGGRETDTQYF. DNA for the CDR3: TGTGCCAGCAGCCGCGGGAATGGTGGGAGGGAAACAGATACGCAGTATTTT.

The chain employs TRBV19 and TRBJ2-7, with unresolved D. Germline assignment: CDR1 LNHDA and CDR2 SQIVND (reference sequence). V lost 5 bases and J 0 bases, leaving 8 bases between the germline ends. The CDR3 extends over 13 amino acids. For the CDR3, the DNA is TGTGCCAGTAGTCGGCAGGACTCCTACGAGCAGTACTTC. Its translation is CASSRQDSYEQYF.

The V and J genes are TRBV4-2 and TRBJ2-1; 9 positions match TRBD2. CDR3 length: 17 amino acids. The trim removed 1 base at V and 3 bases at J, leaving 7 bases unmatched. Germline-derived CDR1 and CDR2 are LGHNA and YNFKEQ. Here the CDR3 reads CASSQAQSSGNYNEQFF. Written as DNA, the CDR3 is TGTGCCAGCAGCCAAGCTCAATCTAGCGGGAACTACAATGAGCAGTTCTTC.

This chain links TRBV2 with TRBJ2-7; D gene unclear. Germline CDR1 and CDR2: SNHLY and FYNNEI. The germline V and J ends were trimmed by 2 bases and 4 bases, with 0 bases remaining between them. The CDR3 has 10 amino acids. The chain's CDR3 is CASSEYEQYF. DNA for the CDR3: TGTGCCAGCAGTGAATACGAGCAGTACTTC.

This clone was seen more than once but under ten times. This chain joins TRBV6-5 and TRBJ1-2; D might be TRBD1 (6 bases). Trimming stripped 0 bases from V and 8 bases from J, with 7 bases between. The CDR3 totals 12 residues. Germline V gene lookup returns CDR1 MNHEY and CDR2 SVGAGI. CDR3 coding DNA: TGTGCCAGCAGTTACTCGACAGGAGGCTACACCTTC. It specifies CASSYSTGGYTF.

This chain joins TRBV12-5 and TRBJ1-3, with no clear D. Germline V lookup: CDR1 LGHNT, CDR2 FRNRAP. The germline V and J ends were trimmed by 0 bases and 3 bases, with 12 bases remaining between them. CDR3 length: 16 amino acids. The CDR3 DNA sequence: TGTGCTAGTGGTTTGGTACCGGGAGTAGTTGGAAACACCATATATTTT. It yields the protein CASGLVPGVVGNTIYF.

The chain couples TRBV19 to TRBJ2-1; 10 bases agree with TRBD2. CDR3 length: 14 residues. Trimming removed 7 bases from V and 7 bases from J; junction bases left unmatched: 7. The germline CDR1 and CDR2 sequences are LNHDA and SQIVND (reference sequence). For the CDR3, the DNA is TGTGCCAGTACCCTAGCGGGAGTCCAGAATGAGCAGTTCTTC. It specifies CASTLAGVQNEQFF.

This chain connects TRBV9 to TRBJ2-1; 10 nucleotides line up with TRBD2. The J segment lost 9 bases and the V segment lost 4 bases, leaving 10 bases of the junction unmatched. CDR1 is SGDLS, CDR2 YYNGEE, per germline. The CDR3 covers 15 residues. CDR3 in amino acids: CASSPGIAGGPEQFF. Here the CDR3 DNA reads TGTGCCAGCAGCCCCGGGATAGCGGGAGGTCCTGAGCAGTTCTTC.

The chain has TRBV30 and TRBJ1-3; 8 bases are shared with TRBD1. J was trimmed by 4 bases and V by 4 bases; bases with no gene match: 3. Germline-derived CDR1 and CDR2 are GTSNPN and SVGIG (reference sequence). The CDR3 is 13 amino acids. The CDR3 loop reads CAWNRGNGNTIYF. The CDR3 DNA sequence: TGTGCCTGGAACAGGGGGAACGGAAACACCATATATTTT.

The V gene is TRBV5-1, the J gene TRBJ1-3, with D unclear. Between the trimmed V and J ends, which lost 5 bases and 1 base, there was a span of 7 bases. The CDR3 spans 13 residues. CDR1 and CDR2 from the germline V gene are SGHRS and YFSETQ. The DNA of the CDR3 is TGCGCCAGCAGTACCACATCTGGAAACACCATATATTTT. It specifies CASSTTSGNTIYF.